This T cell receptor beta chain was recorded in a study of shared clonotypes between healthy human individuals. TCRdb's copy holds only in-frame clones and misses some; the assay was immunoSEQ multiplex PCR. The table includes around 2.3 million clones, nearly 97% detected once. This clone was observed a single time. Germline loops: CDR1 MGHRA, CDR2 YSYEKL. The CDR3 has 17 amino acids. The germline V and J ends were trimmed by 4 bases and 2 bases, with 21 bases remaining between them. The chain has TRBV4-1 and TRBJ2-7; D gene unclear. The source of this sequence is a young man in good health. Sequenced material: naive CD4+ T cells sorted from blood. As for subset: CD45RA+ positively selected. CDR3 amino acids: CASSPYPVGFPAYEQYF. The CDR3 region has the DNA TGCGCCAGCAGCCCTTACCCTGTTGGGTTTCCCGCCTACGAGCAGTACTTC.